Shown below are 3 T cell receptor beta chains from a single sample sequenced in a study of spatial heterogeneity in lung cancer. One entry per CDR3 protein results from TCRdb running MiXCR on the 5' RACE reads. The sample has 6,000 to 8,500 distinct CDR3 sequences, around 5% seen once. The time point here: sample taken at primary tumor resection. The sequenced material consisted of unsorted whole RNA from tumor, nontumor lung or frozen PBMC. Here the sequenced sample was normal lung tissue next to the tumor, taken at surgery. The receptors originated from a female donor with early-stage non-small cell lung cancer.

This clonotype is classed as medium-sized. This beta chain is a stray sequence in a library constructed for alpha chains; its clone size is not meaningful. The chain couples TRBV11-1 to TRBJ2-7; tentative D call: TRBD2 (5 bases). V gave up 2 bases and J gave up 7 bases, with 21 bases separating them. Germline CDR1 SGHAT, CDR2 FQDESV (reference sequence). The CDR3 has 16 amino acids. CDR3 amino acids: CASSLKEIGPGSEQYF. CDR3 bases: TGTGCCAGCAGCTTAAAGGAAATAGGGCCTGGGAGTGAGCAGTACTTC.

In its sample, this clonotype was seen many times. This beta chain slipped into a library made for alpha chains as a stray read, so its size is not meaningful. The CDR3 nucleotides are TGTGCCAGCAGTGCCACGTTGAACACTGAAGCTTTCTTT. Translating gives CASSATLNTEAFF. The rearrangement links TRBV7-3 to TRBJ1-1; no firm D call. The V end was cut by 6 bases, the J end by 0 bases, with 8 bases between. The CDR3 has 13 residues. Germline CDR1 is SGHTA and CDR2 is FQGTGA.

In the case of this clonotype: This beta chain appears as a stray read in a library generated for alpha chains; its size is not informative. V and J are TRBV24-1 and TRBJ2-1; D is uncertain. The length of the CDR3 is 13 residues. Trimming cost V 3 bases and J 8 bases, with 10 bases left between them. CDR1 and CDR2 from the germline V gene are KGHDR and SFDVKD. In DNA form, the CDR3 reads TGTGCCACCAGTGATACAACTACCTATGAGCAGTTCTTC. Translating gives CATSDTTTYEQFF.